Listed here are 31 T cell receptor beta chains from one sample, sequenced in a study of CD8 T cells in ankylosing spondylitis. One entry per CDR3 protein results from TCRdb running MiXCR on the 5' RACE reads. Of around 320,000 distinct CDR3 sequences in the sample, 20% to 25% are singletons; the top ten hold 3.5% to 4.5%. Sequenced sample: blood, either unsorted or a sorted T cell fraction (not recorded which). The receptors here all came from a female donor with ankylosing spondylitis or in good health (not recorded which).

The chain joins TRBV20-1 to TRBJ2-5; D is undetermined. Germline CDR1 DFQATT, CDR2 SNEGSKA (reference sequence). Trimming pared 4 bases from V and 5 bases from J, leaving 17 bases between. The CDR3 runs to 14 residues. This CDR3 is CSAIDGLVGETQYF. The CDR3 region has the DNA TGCAGTGCTATAGACGGCCTGGTAGGGGAGACCCAGTACTTC.

This chain uses TRBV6-2 or TRBV6-3 with TRBJ2-5; D perhaps matches TRBD2 (6 bases). CDR1 is MNHEY, CDR2 SVGEGT, per germline. Trimming left V 7 bases short and J 0 bases short, with 12 bases between. The CDR3 is 14 residues long. CDR3 protein: CASNRRDYQETQYF. DNA for the CDR3: TGTGCCAGCAACCGCCGGGACTACCAAGAGACCCAGTACTTC.

This clonotype came up a few times. This chain uses TRBV20-1 with TRBJ1-2; D uncertain. Trimming took 5 bases from V and 2 from J, leaving 15 bases between them. Germline CDR1 reads DFQATT; CDR2 reads SNEGSKA (reference sequence). This CDR3 comprises 14 residues. The CDR3 here is CSALLYGRNYGYTF. CDR3 DNA: TGCAGTGCTCTCCTCTATGGGCGGAACTATGGCTACACCTTC.

This clonotype came up a few times. The CDR3 bases are TGCGCCAGCAGCCAAGATGACAGCTATGGCTACACCTTC. As protein: CASSQDDSYGYTF. The chain recombines TRBV4-3 with TRBJ1-2; the D gene is possibly TRBD1 (5 bases). The V end lost 0 bases, the J end lost 4 bases, and 6 bases lay between the germline ends. The germline V gene has CDR1 LGHNA and CDR2 YSLEER. The CDR3 is made up of 13 amino acids.

This clonotype was recorded at least ten times. The gene calls are TRBV11-2 and TRBJ2-1; D not resolved. This CDR3 is 14 amino acids long. V was clipped by 6 bases and J by 1 base, with 10 bases between them. Germline CDR1 SGHAT, CDR2 FQNNGV. The DNA of the CDR3 is TGTGCCAGCAGTCCTATGCCATCCTACAATGAGCAGTTCTTC. Amino acids: CASSPMPSYNEQFF.

The gene calls are TRBV7-9 and TRBJ2-2; D unresolved. The CDR3 covers 12 residues. Trimming took 5 bases from V and 7 from J, leaving 8 bases between them. Germline values: CDR1 SEHNR, CDR2 FQNEAQ (reference sequence). The CDR3 sequence is CASSPPDGELFF. The CDR3 DNA reads as TGTGCCAGCAGCCCCCCGGACGGGGAGCTGTTTTTT.

This chain connects TRBV6-1 to TRBJ2-3; TRBD2 might be the D (6 bases). V lost 8 bases and J 3 bases, leaving 18 bases between the germline ends. CDR1 MNHNS and CDR2 SASEGT come from the germline V gene. This CDR3 region has 15 residues. The CDR3 reads CASSLRAGGTDTQYF. The CDR3 DNA reads as TGTGCCAGCTCCCTGCGGGCAGGAGGGACAGATACGCAGTATTTT.

The genes are TRBV9 and TRBJ2-1; 8 positions agree with TRBD2. CDR1 is SGDLS, CDR2 YYNGEE, per germline. This CDR3 comprises 15 residues. V shed 2 bases and J 4 bases; nucleotides not matched to a gene: 5. In DNA form, the CDR3 reads TGTGCCAGCAGCGTGAGCGGGAGCGCTTACAATGAGCAGTTCTTC. Translating gives CASSVSGSAYNEQFF. Full variable domain (rest looked up from reference TRBV9 and TRBJ2-1): DSGVTQTPKHLITATGQRVTLRCSPRSGDLSVYWYQQSLDQGLQFLIQYYNGEERAKGNILERFSAQQFPDLHSELNLSSLELGDSALYFCASSVSGSAYNEQFFGPGTRLTVL.

This clonotype was counted a few times. The V and J genes are TRBV20-1 and TRBJ2-1; TRBD2 agrees at 8 bases. Germline CDR1 DFQATT, CDR2 SNEGSKA (reference sequence). This CDR3 contains 15 residues. Trimming cost V 3 bases and J 0 bases; bases outside gene matches: 4. CDR3 protein: CSASRGGVSYNEQFF. The CDR3 bases are TGCAGTGCTAGTCGGGGGGGCGTCTCCTACAATGAGCAGTTCTTC.

There are many counts of this clonotype. The chain joins TRBV20-1 to TRBJ2-3, with 12 bases fitting TRBD2. After removal of 5 bases from V and 2 bases from J, the junction contained 2 bases not matched to a gene. The CDR3 totals 14 residues. In germline, CDR1 is DFQATT, CDR2 SNEGSKA (reference sequence). The CDR3 region has the DNA TGCAGTGCTGGACTAGCGGGAAACACAGATACGCAGTATTTT. Its translation is CSAGLAGNTDTQYF.

This clonotype was detected only a few times. V is TRBV27 and J is TRBJ2-5; 7 nucleotides match TRBD1. The CDR3 spans 16 residues. Per germline, CDR1 MNHEY and CDR2 SMNVEV (reference sequence). V trimming: 6 bases; J trimming: 1 base; junction bases outside the gene matches: 11. This CDR3 is CASSHIWTGAQETQYF. CDR3 nucleotide sequence: TGTGCCAGCAGCCACATATGGACAGGAGCCCAAGAGACCCAGTACTTC.

This chain uses TRBV20-1 with TRBJ1-2, with D perhaps matching TRBD1 (5 bases). This CDR3 is built from 13 residues. Germline V gene lookup returns CDR1 DFQATT and CDR2 SNEGSKA (reference sequence). The V end was cut by 1 base, the J end by 2 bases, with 8 bases between. The CDR3 loop is CSARGDANYGYTF. CDR3 DNA sequence: TGCAGTGCTAGAGGGGACGCGAACTATGGCTACACCTTC.

In this sample, this clonotype turned up many times. The rearrangement uses TRBV5-1 and TRBJ2-5, with 8 bases identical to TRBD2. V lost 9 bases, J lost 5 bases, and 15 bases stayed unmatched. Germline V gene data show CDR1 as SGHRS and CDR2 as YFSETQ. The CDR3 contains 15 residues. In DNA, the CDR3 is TGCGCCACAACCTCTCGAGCGGGAGTAAGGGAGACCCAGTACTTC. Translating gives CATTSRAGVRETQYF.

The genes are TRBV10-1 and TRBJ1-1; 10 bases align to TRBD1. The ends lost 4 bases at V and 1 base at J; junction bases unmatched: 6. The length of the CDR3 is 16 residues. Germline CDR1 and CDR2: WNHNN and SYGVQD (reference sequence). Written as DNA, the CDR3 is TGCGCCAGCAGTGTATCGACAGGGGGCGAGAACACTGAAGCTTTCTTT. It is translated as CASSVSTGGENTEAFF.

This clonotype was seen at least ten times. The chain recombines TRBV27 with TRBJ1-5; the D gene is possibly TRBD1 (6 bases). CDR1 MNHEY and CDR2 SMNVEV come from the germline V gene (reference sequence). The V end was cut by 5 bases, the J end by 6 bases, with 11 bases between. The CDR3 sequence is 13 residues long. The CDR3 region is CASSKGDGQPQHF. Written as DNA, the CDR3 is TGTGCCAGCAGTAAGGGGGATGGTCAGCCCCAGCATTTT.

The chain carries TRBV24-1 and TRBJ2-5; possibly TRBD2 for D (5 bases). In germline, CDR1 is KGHDR, CDR2 SFDVKD. The length of the CDR3 is 13 residues. V was trimmed by 7 bases and J by 1 base, leaving 9 bases between them. The CDR3 sequence: CATRSTSQETQYF. The CDR3 bases are TGTGCCACCAGATCTACTAGCCAAGAGACCCAGTACTTC.

This clonotype was found a few times. The CDR3 protein is CATSSRVDQPQHF. CDR3 coding DNA: TGTGCCACCAGCAGCCGGGTGGATCAGCCCCAGCATTTT. This rearrangement joins TRBV15 to TRBJ1-5, with unresolved D. The CDR3 length is 13 residues. V was trimmed by 3 bases and J by 5 bases, leaving 8 bases between them. Germline assignment: CDR1 LNHNV and CDR2 YYDKDF (reference sequence).

This clonotype was detected ten times or more. This chain links TRBV29-1 with TRBJ2-4; the match to TRBD2 covers 11 bases. This CDR3 comprises 14 residues. The J segment lost 7 bases and the V segment lost 4 bases, leaving 6 bases of the junction unmatched. The germline gives CDR1 SQVTM, CDR2 ANQGSEA. The chain's CDR3 is CSVGLAGGGNIQYF. The CDR3 DNA follows: TGCAGCGTTGGGCTAGCGGGAGGTGGGAACATTCAGTACTTC.

This clonotype was seen only a few times. Here the CDR3 DNA reads TGTGCCAGCAGCGTCGGAACAGGGTTACGGGGTGAAAAACTGTTTTTT. Translation gives CASSVGTGLRGEKLFF. The chain joins TRBV9 to TRBJ1-4; TRBD1 might be the D (6 bases). Germline V gene data show CDR1 as SGDLS and CDR2 as YYNGEE. The CDR3 spans 16 residues. Trimming removed 2 bases at V and 7 bases at J, with 18 bases between.

This clonotype was detected a few times. The chain is built from TRBV5-5 and TRBJ2-7; 13 nucleotides align to TRBD2. Trimming took 3 bases from V and 3 from J; bases not matched to a gene: 3. The CDR3 is 15 residues long. Germline lookup yields CDR1 SGHKS and CDR2 YYEKEE (reference sequence). DNA for the CDR3: TGTGCCAGCAGCTGGGGACTAGCGGGACACTACGAGCAGTACTTC. This codes for CASSWGLAGHYEQYF.

There are a few counts of this clonotype. This chain uses TRBV29-1 with TRBJ2-2; maybe TRBD2 (6 bases). Germline lookup yields CDR1 SQVTM and CDR2 ANQGSEA. Trimming cost V 2 bases and J 6 bases, with 10 bases left between them. The CDR3 contains 13 residues. The CDR3 spells CSVERESPGELFF. CDR3 nucleotides: TGCAGCGTTGAACGGGAGAGCCCCGGGGAGCTGTTTTTT.

CDR3 in DNA: TGCGCCAGCAGCTTGGTGATCGGGGTTATGGAGACCCAGTACTTC. Its translation is CASSLVIGVMETQYF. The J gene is TRBJ2-5, the V gene TRBV5-1; possibly TRBD2 for D (5 bases). Germline loops: CDR1 SGHRS, CDR2 YFSETQ. This CDR3 has 15 amino acids. Deletions cut 0 bases from V and 5 bases from J, with 14 bases between.

This chain joins TRBV27 and TRBJ1-2; D unclear. This CDR3 spans 14 amino acids. Trimming took off 2 bases at V and 1 base at J, with 8 bases between the two ends. The germline V gene has CDR1 MNHEY and CDR2 SMNVEV (reference sequence). The CDR3 coding sequence is TGTGCCAGCAGTTTACGTGGTTTTAACTATGGCTACACCTTC. Translation: CASSLRGFNYGYTF.

This clonotype has a handful of counts. The chain uses TRBV7-2 and TRBJ1-2; no definite D call. The V gene lost 5 bases and the J gene lost 4 bases, with 11 bases spanning the gap. This CDR3 contains 13 residues. Germline V lookup: CDR1 SGHTA, CDR2 FQGNSA. This CDR3 is CASSQERRYGYTF. The DNA of the CDR3 is TGTGCCAGCAGCCAGGAGCGCCGCTATGGCTACACCTTC.

The chain links TRBV28 to TRBJ1-4; D uncertain. V gave up 8 bases and J gave up 6 bases, with 7 bases separating them. Germline CDR1 and CDR2: MDHEN and SYDVKM. The CDR3 is made up of 11 amino acids. Here the CDR3 reads CASHGDEKLFF. The CDR3, as DNA: TGTGCCAGCCACGGGGATGAAAAACTGTTTTTT.

The chain links TRBV12-3 or TRBV12-4 to TRBJ1-2, with D tentatively TRBD1 (5 bases). Trimming removed 5 bases at V and 2 bases at J, with 15 bases between. The CDR3 is 15 amino acids. Here the CDR3 DNA reads TGTGCCAGCAGTCTCACCACCGACAGCAACTATGGCTACACCTTC. Translation: CASSLTTDSNYGYTF.

This clonotype was recorded many times. The chain links TRBV7-2 to TRBJ1-3; maybe TRBD1 (5 bases). The CDR3 runs 15 residues. Germline V gene data show CDR1 as SGHTA and CDR2 as FQGNSA. V shed 5 bases and J shed 4 bases, with 15 bases lying between them. In DNA form, the CDR3 reads TGTGCCAGCAGCCTGGACAACAGCTGGGGAAACACCATATATTTT. Encoded protein: CASSLDNSWGNTIYF.

This chain links TRBV6-1 with TRBJ2-7; D might be TRBD1 (6 bases). The CDR3 runs to 16 residues. V lost 1 base to trimming and J lost 2 bases, with 15 bases between them. Germline V lookup: CDR1 MNHNS, CDR2 SASEGT. CDR3 sequence: CASSEVRGRGTYEQYF. CDR3 DNA: TGTGCCAGCAGTGAAGTGAGGGGCAGGGGAACCTACGAGCAGTACTTC.

This clonotype was picked up many times. The chain has TRBV7-8 and TRBJ2-5; a possible D gene is TRBD2 (6 bases). Germline CDR1 is SGHVS and CDR2 is FQNEAQ. This CDR3 has 14 amino acids. Trimming cost V 5 bases and J 5 bases, with 15 bases left between them. The CDR3 region is CASSLGTLRETQYF. CDR3 coding DNA: TGTGCCAGCAGCCTCGGGACTCTCCGTGAGACCCAGTACTTC.

The V gene is TRBV27, the J gene TRBJ1-3; no clear D gene. Per the germline V gene, CDR1 is MNHEY and CDR2 is SMNVEV (reference sequence). The V end lost 0 bases, the J end lost 0 bases, and 15 bases lay between the germline ends. This CDR3 has 18 residues. CDR3 in DNA: TGTGCCAGCAGTTTATCGATGGCTCGGACGGACTCTGGAAACACCATATATTTT. It is translated as CASSLSMARTDSGNTIYF.

The genes are TRBV20-1 and TRBJ2-3; D not resolved. Germline CDR1 is DFQATT and CDR2 is SNEGSKA (reference sequence). The CDR3 covers 13 residues. Trimming cost V 3 bases and J 4 bases, with 11 bases left between them. The CDR3 nucleotides are TGCAGTGCTAGTCCCGATTCGGCAGATACGCAGTATTTT. This codes for CSASPDSADTQYF.